Each of the 29 T cell receptor beta chains below was sequenced from the same sample in a study of cytotoxic CD8 clonotypes in ibrutinib-treated CLL. Generated by immunoSEQ multiplex PCR, the TCRdb table keeps only in-frame clones and is missing some. This table has fewer than 200,000 clones, under 90% appearing once. The input for sequencing was PBMCs, taken after 24 months of ibrutinib treatment. The receptor set was obtained from a human donor with chronic lymphocytic leukemia.

This clone has more than one count but fewer than ten. The J gene is TRBJ1-2, the V gene TRBV4-2; D is uncertain. The CDR3 has 16 residues. Per the germline V gene, CDR1 is LGHNA and CDR2 is YNFKEQ. V lost 0 bases to trimming and J lost 0 bases, with 11 bases between them. The CDR3 sequence is CASSQDPHGANYGYTF. DNA for the CDR3: TGTGCCAGCAGCCAAGACCCACACGGTGCTAACTATGGCTACACCTTC.

The CDR3 loop reads CASSPGISGNTIYF. The CDR3 bases are TGTGCCAGCAGTCCAGGGATCTCTGGAAACACCATATATTTT. The chain is built from TRBV4-2 and TRBJ1-3; a possible D gene is TRBD1 (5 bases). In germline, CDR1 is LGHNA, CDR2 YNFKEQ. The V gene lost 6 bases and the J gene lost 0 bases, with 9 bases spanning the gap. This CDR3 is built from 14 residues.

In regard to this clone: The sample holds other DNA sequences that translate to the same CDR3. V is TRBV2 and J is TRBJ2-3; D remains ambiguous. Germline CDR1 and CDR2: SNHLY and FYNNEI. V lost 2 bases, J lost 3 bases, and 9 bases lay in between. The CDR3 has 14 residues. This chain's CDR3 is CASSELLRTDTQYF. DNA for the CDR3: TGTGCCAGCAGTGAACTCTTAAGGACAGATACGCAGTATTTT. Full variable domain (rest looked up from reference TRBV2 and TRBJ2-3): EPEVTQTPSHQVTQMGQEVILRCVPISNHLYFYWYRQILGQKVEFLVSFYNNEISEKSEIFDDQFSVERPDGSNFTLKIRSTKLEDSAMYFCASSELLRTDTQYFGPGTRLTVL.

The CDR3 protein is CASSHQSDYGYTF. The DNA for the CDR3 is TGTGCCAGCAGCCATCAAAGTGACTATGGCTACACCTTC. The J gene is TRBJ1-2, the V gene TRBV7-8; D remains unclear. CDR3 length equals 13 residues. In germline, CDR1 is SGHVS, CDR2 FQNEAQ. Trimming cost V 5 bases and J 3 bases, with 10 bases left between them.

The chain recombines TRBV5-1 with TRBJ1-1; D is possibly TRBD1 (5 bases). This CDR3 has 14 amino acids. Germline V gene lookup returns CDR1 SGHRS and CDR2 YFSETQ. V was trimmed by 2 bases and J by 1 base, leaving 9 bases between them. The CDR3 sequence: CASSFPDRNTEAFF. DNA of the CDR3: TGCGCCAGCAGCTTTCCCGACAGGAACACTGAAGCTTTCTTT. The whole variable domain, remainder taken from reference TRBV5-1 and TRBJ1-1, is KAGVTQTPRYLIKTRGQQVTLSCSPISGHRSVSWYQQTPGQGLQFLFEYFSETQRNKGNFPGRFSGRQFSNSRSEMNVSTLELGDSALYLCASSFPDRNTEAFFGQGTRLTVV.

J is TRBJ2-5 and V is TRBV19, with no clear D. Between the trimmed V and J ends, which lost 5 bases and 1 base, there was a span of 8 bases. CDR3 length equals 13 residues. Germline V lookup: CDR1 LNHDA, CDR2 SQIVND (reference sequence). The CDR3 region has the DNA TGTGCCAGTAGTCCCAGCACCCAAGAGACCCAGTACTTC. Translating gives CASSPSTQETQYF.

This chain joins TRBV11-2 and TRBJ2-7, with 8 bases matching TRBD1. After removal of 0 bases from V and 7 bases from J, the junction contained 2 bases not matched to a gene. The germline V gene encodes CDR1 SGHAT and CDR2 FQNNGV. This CDR3 region has 13 residues. CDR3 sequence (DNA): TGTGCCAGCAGCTTAGATCGGACAGGGGAGCAGTACTTC. This codes for CASSLDRTGEQYF.

The chain links TRBV7-3 to TRBJ2-5; 7 bases map to TRBD2. The J segment lost 5 bases and the V segment lost 1 base, leaving 4 bases of the junction unmatched. CDR3 size: 14 residues. Germline CDR1 is SGHTA and CDR2 is FQGTGA. CDR3 in DNA: TGTGCCAGCAGCTTAAATCCAGCGGGGGAGACCCAGTACTTC. Amino acid sequence: CASSLNPAGETQYF.

This clone was counted between two and nine times. One end of the junction fails to match germline, which may point to a read error. The chain employs TRBV7-2 and TRBJ2-7, with D possibly TRBD2 on 5 matching bases. The germline CDR1 and CDR2 sequences are SGHTA and FQGNSA. The CDR3 runs to 13 residues. The CDR3 DNA reads as TGCGCCAGCAGCCAAGTACGGGGCTACGAGCAGTACTTC. It encodes CASSQVRGYEQYF.

This clone was seen more than once but under ten times. The rearrangement uses TRBV2 and TRBJ1-1; TRBD1 agrees at 8 bases. The germline CDR1 and CDR2 sequences are SNHLY and FYNNEI. CDR3 size: 13 residues. The ends lost 6 bases at V and 1 base at J; junction bases unmatched: 1. The CDR3 nucleotides read TGTGCCAGCAGGGGACAGGAGAACACTGAAGCTTTCTTT. Amino acid sequence: CASRGQENTEAFF.

The chain recombines TRBV7-9 with TRBJ2-2; no clear D gene. Per the germline V gene, CDR1 is SEHNR and CDR2 is FQNEAQ (reference sequence). CDR3 length: 11 residues. Trimming shortened V by 7 bases and J by 6 bases, and 6 bases separated the two germline ends. CDR3 nucleotide sequence: TGTGCCAGCAACCTATCCGGGGAGCTGTTTTTT. Encoded protein: CASNLSGELFF.

This chain uses TRBV19 with TRBJ1-5; D is perhaps TRBD1 (5 bases). This CDR3 is 12 amino acids long. CDR1 LNHDA and CDR2 SQIVND come from the germline V gene (reference sequence). The germline V and J ends were trimmed by 5 bases and 6 bases, with 8 bases remaining between them. DNA of the CDR3: TGTGCCAGTAGTGCCGGGGGTCAGCCCCAGCATTTT. It encodes CASSAGGQPQHF.

The chain is built from TRBV11-2 and TRBJ2-7; 8 bases line up with TRBD2. The CDR3 extends over 16 amino acids. V shed 1 base, J shed 0 bases, and the junction held 5 bases outside the gene matches. CDR1 is SGHAT, CDR2 FQNNGV, per germline. CDR3 protein: CASSLVAGPVSYEQYF. The CDR3 DNA reads as TGTGCCAGCAGCTTAGTAGCGGGACCCGTCTCCTACGAGCAGTACTTC.

This chain connects TRBV6-5 to TRBJ1-2, with D possibly being TRBD1 (5 bases). Germline CDR1 reads MNHEY; CDR2 reads SVGAGI. This CDR3 region has 15 residues. V shed 6 bases and J shed 9 bases, with 23 bases lying between them. CDR3 bases: TGTGCCAGCAGCCCACCAGGCAGGGAAAGGGGCAGCTACACCTTC. This translates into CASSPPGRERGSYTF.

The V and J genes are TRBV27 and TRBJ2-5; 7 nucleotides match TRBD1. CDR3 length equals 14 residues. Germline values: CDR1 MNHEY, CDR2 SMNVEV (reference sequence). The junction had 8 bases not matched to a gene; V was cut back by 6 bases and J by 4 bases. CDR3 amino acids: CASREGAWVETQYF. For the CDR3, the DNA is TGTGCCAGCAGAGAGGGGGCGTGGGTAGAGACCCAGTACTTC.

The genes are TRBV30 and TRBJ1-2; D ambiguous. V lost 6 bases and J 7 bases, leaving 15 bases between the germline ends. The CDR3 covers 12 residues. Germline CDR1 reads GTSNPN; CDR2 reads SVGIG (reference sequence). CDR3 in amino acids: CACWARQSGYTF. CDR3 nucleotides: TGTGCCTGCTGGGCCAGGCAAAGTGGCTACACCTTC.

This clone has more than one count but fewer than ten. CDR3 residues: CASSLARGRLDEKLFF. The CDR3 region has the DNA TGTGCCAGCTCACTCGCCAGGGGGCGTTTAGACGAAAAACTGTTTTTT. This chain links TRBV18 with TRBJ1-4, with 8 bases that match TRBD1. Germline V lookup: CDR1 KGHSH, CDR2 LQKENI. Trimming at V came to 4 bases and at J to 8 bases, leaving 12 bases not matched to a gene. CDR3 length equals 16 residues. Filled out from reference TRBV18 and TRBJ1-4, the complete variable domain reads NAGVMQNPRHLVRRRGQEARLRCSPMKGHSHVYWYRQLPEEGLKFMVYLQKENIIDESGMPKERFSAEFPKEGPSILRIQQVVRGDSAAYFCASSLARGRLDEKLFFGSGTQLSVL.

The chain recombines TRBV5-1 with TRBJ2-5; the D call may be TRBD1 or TRBD2 (5 bases each). There are 14 residues in the CDR3. Deletions cut 5 bases from V and 2 bases from J, with 13 bases between. From germline, CDR1 is SGHRS and CDR2 YFSETQ. This CDR3 is CASRSGTVQETQYF. CDR3 coding DNA: TGCGCCAGCAGATCCGGGACGGTGCAAGAGACCCAGTACTTC.

A word on this clone: This sequence is one base from a far larger clone and is likely a read error. The same CDR3 also results from other DNA sequences found in this sample. The chain uses TRBV4-1 and TRBJ2-3; 8 bases align to TRBD1. In germline, CDR1 is MGHRA, CDR2 YSYEKL. With V trimmed by 4 bases and J by 1 base, 7 bases remained unmatched. CDR3 size: 16 residues. The DNA of the CDR3 is TGCGCCAGCAGCCGGGAACAGGGGGATGGCACAGATACGCAGTATTTT. This gives the protein CASSREQGDGTDTQYF.

This chain connects TRBV10-3 to TRBJ2-7; 12 bases are shared with TRBD1. The germline CDR1 and CDR2 sequences are ENHRY and SYGVKD. The CDR3 extends over 18 amino acids. With V trimmed by 6 bases and J by 0 bases, 12 bases remained unmatched. As DNA, the CDR3 is TGTGCCATCAGAAACCGCGGGACAGGGGGCGCGGGCTCCTACGAGCAGTACTTC. This gives the protein CAIRNRGTGGAGSYEQYF.

The chain links TRBV19 to TRBJ1-1, with a possible D match to TRBD1 (5 bases). CDR3 length equals 15 residues. The V gene lost 5 bases and the J gene lost 0 bases, with 13 bases spanning the gap. Germline-derived CDR1 and CDR2 are LNHDA and SQIVND (reference sequence). The CDR3 DNA reads as TGTGCCAGTAGTCCCCGACAGTCTCTGAACACTGAAGCTTTCTTT. The encoded protein is CASSPRQSLNTEAFF.

The chain couples TRBV7-3 to TRBJ1-4, with D uncertain. The CDR3 is made up of 16 amino acids. Germline V lookup: CDR1 SGHTA, CDR2 FQGTGA. With 7 bases removed from V and 0 bases from J, the gap between germline ends came to 15 bases. Written as DNA, the CDR3 is TGTGCCAGCACTGAAAGTCCTTCAGCAACTAATGAAAAACTGTTTTTT. Protein product: CASTESPSATNEKLFF.

As DNA, the CDR3 is TGTGCCAGCAGCTTGAGTGGATACAATGAGCAGTTCTTC. It is translated as CASSLSGYNEQFF. The chain employs TRBV5-6 and TRBJ2-1; D unclear. V was clipped by 1 base and J by 4 bases, with 6 bases between them. The CDR3 runs to 13 residues. Germline assignment: CDR1 SGHDT and CDR2 YYEEEE.

The rearrangement joins TRBV9 to TRBJ2-5, with TRBD2 identical over 10 bases. Germline V lookup: CDR1 SGDLS, CDR2 YYNGEE. This CDR3 is 18 amino acids long. V trimming: 3 bases; J trimming: 5 bases; junction bases outside the gene matches: 16. For the CDR3, the DNA is TGTGCCAGCAGCGCCCCCCGAGGAAGCGGGAGGGCCAGCGAGACCCAGTACTTC. Encoded protein: CASSAPRGSGRASETQYF.

J is TRBJ1-2 and V is TRBV19, with D maybe TRBD1 (6 bases). Germline CDR1 reads LNHDA; CDR2 reads SQIVND (reference sequence). Trimming took off 0 bases at V and 4 bases at J, with 18 bases between the two ends. The CDR3 runs to 17 residues. For the CDR3, the DNA is TGTGCCAGTAGTATAGATCTGGGACAACCGGCGGGCTATGGCTACACCTTC. Translating it yields CASSIDLGQPAGYGYTF.

The J gene is TRBJ1-5, the V gene TRBV5-1; D may be TRBD1 (6 bases). The V and J ends lost 4 bases and 2 bases respectively, with 10 bases between them. Germline lookup yields CDR1 SGHRS and CDR2 YFSETQ. The CDR3 has 14 residues. This CDR3 is CASSRAGGNQPQHF. In nucleotides, the CDR3 is TGCGCCAGCAGCCGAGCAGGGGGCAATCAGCCCCAGCATTTT.

CDR3 nucleotide sequence: TGTGCCAGCAGTTCGCCGAGGGAGTGGCGCAATCAGCCCCAGCATTTT. Translation: CASSSPREWRNQPQHF. The chain employs TRBV28 and TRBJ1-5; D unclear. Germline CDR1 reads MDHEN; CDR2 reads SYDVKM. V was trimmed by 4 bases and J by 2 bases, leaving 15 bases between them. CDR3 length: 16 amino acids. The full variable domain, rest sourced from reference TRBV28 and TRBJ1-5, is DVKVTQSSRYLVKRTGEKVFLECVQDMDHENMFWYRQDPGLGLRLIYFSYDVKMKEKGDIPEGYSVSREKKERFSLILESASTNQTSMYLCASSSPREWRNQPQHFGDGTRLSIL.

This sequence joins TRBV27 and TRBJ1-5; D uncertain. This CDR3 is 13 amino acids long. CDR1 and CDR2 from the germline V gene are MNHEY and SMNVEV (reference sequence). V shed 4 bases and J shed 5 bases, with 9 bases lying between them. This CDR3 reads CASSSRPYQPQHF. The CDR3 coding sequence is TGTGCCAGCAGTTCCCGGCCCTATCAGCCCCAGCATTTT.

Points on this clone: The sample carries other DNA sequences with the same CDR3. V and J are TRBV6-1 and TRBJ2-7, with a tentative D call TRBD2 (5 bases). Per the germline V gene, CDR1 is MNHNS and CDR2 is SASEGT. Trimming left V 6 bases short and J 0 bases short, with 6 bases between. This CDR3 region has 12 residues. CDR3 sequence: CASRRDSYEQYF. DNA for the CDR3: TGTGCCAGCAGACGGGACTCCTACGAGCAGTACTTC.